The TCR beta chain described here comes from a study of blood T cells in healthy people across ages. Study findings and constraints: The fall in TCR beta diversity per million T cells was roughly linear with age.

This clonotype turned up a few times. The antigen remains unidentified. For the second PCR, which ran for 7 to 11 cycles, a sample-barcoded 5' primer and a J-beta primer mix were used. TCRdb re-called the 5' RACE reads through MiXCR, storing one row per CDR3 protein. The data show roughly 700,000 distinct CDR3 sequences, around 49% seen once. The receptor comes from a woman aged 55-70 years in good health. The sample taken for sequencing was blood.

CDR3 protein: CSATEGQAYEQYF. Here the CDR3 DNA reads TGCAGTGCGACGGAGGGCCAAGCCTACGAGCAGTACTTC. The chain recombines TRBV20-1 with TRBJ2-5, with a weak D call TRBD2 (6 bases). The DNA end lines up better with TRBJ2-7; the J call may be wrong. Germline values: CDR1 DFQATT, CDR2 SNEGSKA (reference sequence). The CDR3 runs 13 residues.